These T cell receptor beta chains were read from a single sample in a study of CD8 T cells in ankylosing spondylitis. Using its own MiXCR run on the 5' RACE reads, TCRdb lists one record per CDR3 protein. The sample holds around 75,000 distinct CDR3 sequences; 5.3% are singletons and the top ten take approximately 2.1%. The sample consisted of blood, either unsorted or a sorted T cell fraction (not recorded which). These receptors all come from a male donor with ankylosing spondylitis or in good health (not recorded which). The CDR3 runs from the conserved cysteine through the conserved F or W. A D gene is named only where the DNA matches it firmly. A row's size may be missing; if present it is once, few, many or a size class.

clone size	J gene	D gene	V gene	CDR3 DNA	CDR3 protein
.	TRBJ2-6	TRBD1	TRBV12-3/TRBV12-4	TGTGTCAGCAGTTTAGAACAGGGGTCTGGGGCCAACGTCCTGACTTTC	CVSSLEQGSGANVLTF
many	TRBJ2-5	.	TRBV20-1	TGCAGTGCTAGAGTGGCGGGCGGGGGCCAGTACCAAGAGACCCAGTACTTC	CSARVAGGGQYQETQYF
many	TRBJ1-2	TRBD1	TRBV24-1	TGTGCCACCAGTGACCTCGGGACAGGGAAGGGTGGCTACACCTTC	CATSDLGTGKGGYTF
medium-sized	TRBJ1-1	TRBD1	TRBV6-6	TGTGCCAGCAGGCCACGGACAGGGGCAGGGGACACTGAAGCTTTCTTT	CASRPRTGAGDTEAFF
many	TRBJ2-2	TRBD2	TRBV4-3	TGCGCCAGCAGCCAAGGTGGGAGGGGTTGGAACACCGGGGAGCTGTTTTTT	CASSQGGRGWNTGELFF
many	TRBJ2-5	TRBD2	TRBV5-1	TGCGCCAGCAGCTTCCTAGCGGGGATGGAAGAGACCCAGTACTTC	CASSFLAGMEETQYF
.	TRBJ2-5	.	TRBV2	TGTGCCAGCAGTGAGCTTGAGTTGGAGACCCAGTACTTC	CASSELELETQYF
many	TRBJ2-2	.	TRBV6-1	TGTGCCAGTGCAAAGGGAAACACCGGGGAGCTGTTTTTT	CASAKGNTGELFF
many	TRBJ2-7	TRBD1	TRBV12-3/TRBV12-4	TGTGCCAGCAGTTTTATTGCCGCGACAGGGGGCCTACACTTC	CASSFIAATGGLHF
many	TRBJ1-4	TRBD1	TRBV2	TGTGCCAGCTGGACAGGGGGCCGGGAAAAACTGTTTTTT	CASWTGGREKLFF
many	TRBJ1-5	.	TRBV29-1	TGCAGCGTTGAAGAACAGGCGGAAGGGCCCCAGCATTTT	CSVEEQAEGPQHF
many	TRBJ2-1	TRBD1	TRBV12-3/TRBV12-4	TGTGCCAGCAGTTCCCAAGGGGGCTTGAACAATGAGCAGTTCTTC	CASSSQGGLNNEQFF
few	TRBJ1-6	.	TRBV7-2	TGTGCCAGCAGCTTGCAGACCGGAGGATTTGTAGGTTCACCCCTCCACTTT	CASSLQTGGFVGSPLHF
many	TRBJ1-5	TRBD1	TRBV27	TGTGCCAGCAGTCACCTAACAGGGGGGTTGGATCAGCCCCAGCATTTT	CASSHLTGGLDQPQHF
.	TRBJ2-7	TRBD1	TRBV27	TGTACCAGCAGCCGCCGATTTCAGGGGGCCTCCGAGCAGTACTTC	CTSSRRFQGASEQYF
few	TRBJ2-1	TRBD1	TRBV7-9	TGTGCCAGCAGCTCGATGGGACAGGGGGTGGTTGAGCAGTTCTTC	CASSSMGQGVVEQFF
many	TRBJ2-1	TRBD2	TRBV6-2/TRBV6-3	TGTGCCAGCCTACGACTAGCGAGCTCCTACAATGAGCAGTTCTTC	CASLRLASSYNEQFF
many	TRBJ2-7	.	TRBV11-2	TGTGCCAGCAGCTTAGGTCACAGCTCCTACGAGCAGTACTTC	CASSLGHSSYEQYF
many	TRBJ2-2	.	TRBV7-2	TGTGCCAGCAGCTTAAACGGCCAAACCGGGGAGCTGTTTTTT	CASSLNGQTGELFF
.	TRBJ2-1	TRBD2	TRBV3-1	TGTGCCTGCCACAGACTAGCGGGGGGCAGCTCCTACAATGAGCAGTTCTTC	CACHRLAGGSSYNEQFF
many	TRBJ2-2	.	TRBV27	TGTGCCAGCAGTCCCTACACCGGGGAGCTGTTTTTT	CASSPYTGELFF
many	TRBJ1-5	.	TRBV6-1	TGTGCCAGCAGTCCCGGGCTTAGCAATCAGCCCCAGCATTTT	CASSPGLSNQPQHF
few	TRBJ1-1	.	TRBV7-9	TGTGCCAGCAGTCCCCCAGAGAAATCGGAAGCTTTCTTT	CASSPPEKSEAFF